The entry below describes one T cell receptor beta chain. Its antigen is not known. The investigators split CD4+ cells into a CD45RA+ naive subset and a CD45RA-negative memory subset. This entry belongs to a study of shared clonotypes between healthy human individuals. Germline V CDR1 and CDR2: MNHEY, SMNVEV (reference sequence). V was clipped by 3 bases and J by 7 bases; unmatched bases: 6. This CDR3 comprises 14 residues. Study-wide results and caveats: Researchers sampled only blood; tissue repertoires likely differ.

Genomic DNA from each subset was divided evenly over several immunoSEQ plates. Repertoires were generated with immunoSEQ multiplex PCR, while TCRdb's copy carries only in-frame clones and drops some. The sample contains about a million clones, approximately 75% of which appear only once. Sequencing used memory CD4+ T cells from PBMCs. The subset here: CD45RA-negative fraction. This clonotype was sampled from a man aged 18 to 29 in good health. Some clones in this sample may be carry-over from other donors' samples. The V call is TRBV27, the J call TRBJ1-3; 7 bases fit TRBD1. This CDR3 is CASSLLGGGNTIYF. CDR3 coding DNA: TGTGCCAGCAGTTTGTTAGGGGGCGGGAACACCATATATTTT.